The 27 T cell receptor beta chains below were found in one sample sequenced in a study of cytomegalovirus exposure and HLA in healthy donors (dated by TCRdb to about 2017). The library came from the immunoSEQ multiplex PCR assay. Held by TCRdb, this immuneACCESS table contains in-frame sequences only and omits some clones. Under half of the omission traces to an unresolved V gene where checked; the cause of the rest is unknown. The sample table holds some 120,000 clones, of which 89% were seen once. The ten biggest clones cover about 2% of the sample. The sample consisted of PBMCs. These receptors all stem from a woman under 30 in good health and CMV-seronegative.

The rearrangement joins TRBV15 to TRBJ2-3, with 9 bases fitting TRBD2. Germline V CDR1 and CDR2: LNHNV, YYDKDF (reference sequence). V gave up 3 bases and J gave up 2 bases; unmatched junction bases: 9. The CDR3 contains 17 residues. DNA of the CDR3: TGTGCCACCAGCAGTTTAGCGGGAGAGGGGACCACAGATACGCAGTATTTT. Its protein product is CATSSLAGEGTTDTQYF.

This chain uses TRBV10-1 with TRBJ2-1; possibly TRBD2 for D (5 bases). Germline V lookup: CDR1 WNHNN, CDR2 SYGVQD (reference sequence). This CDR3 is 11 amino acids long. V dropped 8 bases and J dropped 9 bases, with 11 bases sitting between them. Here the CDR3 DNA reads TGCGCCAGCCTTAGCCGGGGTGAGCAGTTCTTC. This gives the protein CASLSRGEQFF.

The chain has TRBV5-1 and TRBJ2-4; 10 bases fit TRBD1. V lost 4 bases to trimming and J lost 7 bases; unmatched junction nucleotides: 5. Looked up from germline, CDR1 is SGHRS and CDR2 is YFSETQ. This CDR3 comprises 14 residues. CDR3 residues: CASSPQDRGNIQYF. In nucleotides, the CDR3 is TGCGCCAGCAGCCCACAGGACAGGGGGAACATTCAGTACTTC. Using reference TRBV5-1 and TRBJ2-4 for the parts outside the CDR3, the full variable domain is KAGVTQTPRYLIKTRGQQVTLSCSPISGHRSVSWYQQTPGQGLQFLFEYFSETQRNKGNFPGRFSGRQFSNSRSEMNVSTLELGDSALYLCASSPQDRGNIQYFGAGTRLSVL.

Comment on this clone: The junction and the germline gene differ at one end; a read error may be behind it. V usage is TRBV27 and J usage is TRBJ2-1; 8 positions agree with TRBD1. The CDR3 totals 14 residues. Germline CDR1 is MNHEY and CDR2 is SMNVEV (reference sequence). DNA of the CDR3: TGTGCCAGCAGTTTAAGACAGGGGTACAATGCGCAGTTCTTC. Residues: CASSLRQGYNAQFF.

The chain uses TRBV6-1 and TRBJ1-2, with TRBD1 identical over 7 bases. The CDR3 covers 14 residues. J lost 4 bases, V lost 6 bases, and 8 bases had no gene match. The germline CDR1 and CDR2 sequences are MNHNS and SASEGT. The chain's CDR3 is CASRETGRGYGYTF. Here the CDR3 DNA reads TGTGCCAGCAGGGAGACAGGGCGCGGCTATGGCTACACCTTC.

The CDR3 protein is CASSSGLAGGNEQFF. In DNA form, the CDR3 reads TGTGCCAGCAGCTCCGGCTTAGCGGGAGGCAATGAGCAGTTCTTC. The chain combines TRBV11-3 with TRBJ2-1; 10 bases line up with TRBD2. The CDR3 runs 15 residues. After removal of 4 bases from V and 6 bases from J, the junction contained 6 bases not matched to a gene. Germline V gene lookup returns CDR1 SGHNT and CDR2 YENEEA.

The chain uses TRBV7-3 and TRBJ2-6; D unclear. The CDR3 runs 15 residues. The V gene lost 5 bases and the J gene lost 0 bases, with 8 bases spanning the gap. The germline gives CDR1 SGHTA, CDR2 FQGTGA. CDR3: CASSPPHSGANVLTF. CDR3 nucleotides: TGTGCCAGCAGCCCCCCACACTCTGGGGCCAACGTCCTGACTTTC.

CDR3 protein: CASSFGTSGRAQETQYF. CDR3 sequence (DNA): TGTGCCAGCAGCTTCGGGACTAGCGGGAGGGCCCAAGAGACCCAGTACTTC. The chain recombines TRBV5-6 with TRBJ2-5, with 16 bases that match TRBD2. Germline assignment: CDR1 SGHDT and CDR2 YYEEEE. J was trimmed by 1 base and V by 2 bases; bases with no gene match: 2. The CDR3 loop spans 17 amino acids.

Only one count was recorded for this clone. This sequence joins TRBV19 and TRBJ1-2; D is perhaps TRBD1 (6 bases). Trimming took off 6 bases at V and 7 bases at J, with 21 bases between the two ends. CDR3 length: 15 residues. The germline gives CDR1 LNHDA, CDR2 SQIVND (reference sequence). The CDR3 region is CASRGGPTGWSGYTF. CDR3 sequence (DNA): TGTGCCAGTAGGGGGGGGCCCACAGGGTGGTCTGGCTACACCTTC.

This chain connects TRBV2 to TRBJ2-5; a possible D gene is TRBD1 (5 bases). V was shortened by 3 bases and J by 4 bases, with 9 bases between the two germline ends. The CDR3 is made up of 13 amino acids. Germline-derived CDR1 and CDR2 are SNHLY and FYNNEI. CDR3 sequence reads: CASSETARETQYF. The DNA of the CDR3 is TGTGCCAGCAGTGAGACAGCCCGAGAGACCCAGTACTTC.

The gene calls are TRBV28 and TRBJ2-7; tentatively, D is TRBD1 (6 bases). Germline values: CDR1 MDHEN, CDR2 SYDVKM. The V end was cut by 0 bases, the J end by 5 bases, with 8 bases between. CDR3 length: 13 amino acids. CDR3 region: CASSLWSGDEQYF. In DNA, the CDR3 is TGTGCCAGCAGTTTATGGTCAGGGGACGAGCAGTACTTC. Drawing the rest from reference TRBV28 and TRBJ2-7, the complete variable domain is DVKVTQSSRYLVKRTGEKVFLECVQDMDHENMFWYRQDPGLGLRLIYFSYDVKMKEKGDIPEGYSVSREKKERFSLILESASTNQTSMYLCASSLWSGDEQYFGPGTRLTVT.

The chain joins TRBV2 to TRBJ1-1; D gene ambiguous. Trimming shortened V by 5 bases and J by 1 base, and 8 bases separated the two germline ends. The V gene's germline CDR1 is SNHLY and CDR2 FYNNEI. CDR3 size: 13 residues. The CDR3 DNA follows: TGTGCCAGCAGTATAACACAGAACACTGAAGCTTTCTTT. Translated: CASSITQNTEAFF.

The J gene is TRBJ2-3, the V gene TRBV28; TRBD2 matches 14 bases. The length of the CDR3 is 16 residues. In germline, CDR1 is MDHEN, CDR2 SYDVKM. Trimming took 5 bases from V and 4 from J; bases not matched to a gene: 5. CDR3 DNA sequence: TGTGCCAGCAGTCCAGGGACTAGCGGGAGCGCAGATACGCAGTATTTT. This codes for CASSPGTSGSADTQYF.

V gene TRBV5-6 combines with J gene TRBJ2-7, with 8 nucleotides matching TRBD1. The V gene end was trimmed by 4 bases and the J gene end by 3 bases; junction bases not matched to a gene: 9. The CDR3 spans 15 residues. Germline V gene lookup returns CDR1 SGHDT and CDR2 YYEEEE. The CDR3 coding sequence is TGTGCCAGCAGCACAACCGGGACAGGATACTACGAGCAGTACTTC. Translated, it gives CASSTTGTGYYEQYF.

The chain carries TRBV6-4 and TRBJ1-1; tentatively, D is TRBD1 (5 bases). V was cut by 3 bases and J by 6 bases, with 17 bases left in between. This CDR3 is built from 15 residues. Germline CDR1 reads MRHNA; CDR2 reads SNTAGT. CDR3 nucleotide sequence: TGTGCCAGCAGTGAACCCATACAGGTCGGCTCTGAAGCTTTCTTT. It specifies CASSEPIQVGSEAFF.

This clone appeared once. The V call is TRBV19, the J call TRBJ2-7; 14 bases are shared with TRBD2. CDR3 size: 18 residues. The germline V gene encodes CDR1 LNHDA and CDR2 SQIVND (reference sequence). V lost 1 base to trimming and J lost 4 bases; unmatched junction nucleotides: 9. CDR3 sequence (DNA): TGTGCCAGTAGTATAGGACTAGCGGGAGGGCCGGATTGGTACGAGCAGTACTTC. Translating gives CASSIGLAGGPDWYEQYF.

The chain is built from TRBV19 and TRBJ1-1; 8 bases align to TRBD1. The CDR3 has 15 amino acids. The V gene's germline CDR1 is LNHDA and CDR2 SQIVND (reference sequence). V shed 4 bases, J shed 1 base, and the junction held 5 bases outside the gene matches. CDR3 sequence: CASSRPGQANTEAFF. The CDR3 DNA follows: TGTGCCAGTAGTAGGCCGGGACAGGCGAACACTGAAGCTTTCTTT.

V gene TRBV6-1 combines with J gene TRBJ1-5, with D perhaps matching TRBD1 (5 bases). The CDR3 loop spans 14 amino acids. Trimming pared 7 bases from V and 2 bases from J, leaving 12 bases between. Germline V gene lookup returns CDR1 MNHNS and CDR2 SASEGT. This chain's CDR3 is CASKGREGNQPQHF. DNA of the CDR3: TGTGCCAGCAAGGGCAGGGAAGGCAATCAGCCCCAGCATTTT.

This clone came up once. The chain combines TRBV5-1 with TRBJ2-5; 12 nucleotides match TRBD2. Trimming removed 3 bases from V and 5 bases from J; junction bases left unmatched: 2. CDR1 and CDR2 (germline): SGHRS, YFSETQ. The CDR3 runs 14 residues. The CDR3 nucleotides read TGCGCCAGCAGCTCCGGGACTAGCGGGGAGACCCAGTACTTC. Its protein is CASSSGTSGETQYF.

The chain uses TRBV19 and TRBJ2-7; TRBD2 matches 8 bases. The germline gives CDR1 LNHDA, CDR2 SQIVND (reference sequence). V shed 3 bases, J shed 3 bases, and the junction held 4 bases outside the gene matches. There are 14 residues in the CDR3. CDR3 sequence (DNA): TGTGCCAGTAGTATTAGCGGGAAGAGCTACGAGCAGTACTTC. The encoded protein is CASSISGKSYEQYF.

This rearrangement joins TRBV7-2 to TRBJ2-7; tentatively, D is TRBD2 (6 bases). The V gene lost 2 bases and the J gene lost 3 bases, with 8 bases spanning the gap. The CDR3 runs 13 residues. The germline V gene encodes CDR1 SGHTA and CDR2 FQGNSA. CDR3 DNA sequence: TGTGCCAGCAGCTTAACGCGGGACTACGAGCAGTACTTC. Residues: CASSLTRDYEQYF.

The V call is TRBV21-1, the J call TRBJ1-1; whether TRBD1, the table's D call, matches the DNA was not checked. TRBV21-1 is a pseudogene. This CDR3 comprises 15 residues. The CDR3 DNA follows: TGTGCCAGCAGCAAATGTACAGGGAGGAACACTGAAGCTTTCTTT. Protein product: CASSKCTGRNTEAFF.

V gene TRBV19 combines with J gene TRBJ2-1, with D possibly TRBD1 on 6 matching bases. V lost 5 bases to trimming and J lost 4 bases, with 12 bases between them. The CDR3 is 14 amino acids. The germline V gene has CDR1 LNHDA and CDR2 SQIVND (reference sequence). CDR3 nucleotide sequence: TGTGCCAGTAGTGTGGGGACACAATACAATGAGCAGTTCTTC. Translation gives CASSVGTQYNEQFF. The whole variable domain, filled in from reference TRBV19 and TRBJ2-1, reads DGGITQSPKYLFRKEGQNVTLSCEQNLNHDAMYWYRQDPGQGLRLIYYSQIVNDFQKGDIAEGYSVSREKKESFPLTVTSAQKNPTAFYLCASSVGTQYNEQFFGPGTRLTVL.

The genes are TRBV6-6 and TRBJ2-7; 8 bases match TRBD2. The V segment lost 8 bases and the J segment 7 bases; nucleotides outside the gene matches: 16. Germline loops: CDR1 MNHNY, CDR2 SVGAGI (reference sequence). The CDR3 has 15 residues. CDR3 residues: CASYKETSALKEQYF. For the CDR3, the DNA is TGTGCCAGCTACAAAGAGACTAGCGCGCTGAAGGAGCAGTACTTC.

The gene calls are TRBV10-1 and TRBJ1-3; no clear D. Germline CDR1 reads WNHNN; CDR2 reads SYGVQD (reference sequence). The CDR3 totals 13 residues. Trimming pared 5 bases from V and 2 bases from J, leaving 7 bases between. CDR3 DNA sequence: TGCGCCAGCAGTAATAATCCTGGAAACACCATATATTTT. Encoded protein: CASSNNPGNTIYF.

The chain uses TRBV10-1 and TRBJ2-7, with 10 positions matching TRBD1. The CDR3 extends over 16 amino acids. The germline V gene has CDR1 WNHNN and CDR2 SYGVQD (reference sequence). V was pared by 5 bases and J by 1 base, with 8 bases of the junction left unmatched. The DNA of the CDR3 is TGCGCCAGCAGTCGATTGACAGGGGGCTCATCCTACGAGCAGTACTTC. Protein: CASSRLTGGSSYEQYF.

This sequence joins TRBV6-1 and TRBJ1-5, with a weak D call TRBD1 (6 bases). The CDR3 is 15 residues long. With 11 bases removed from V and 0 bases from J, the gap between germline ends came to 17 bases. Germline V gene sequence: CDR1 MNHNS, CDR2 SASEGT. The CDR3 sequence is CASRGGVNSNQPQHF. The CDR3 DNA reads TGTGCCTCCAGGGGAGGGGTCAATAGCAATCAGCCCCAGCATTTT.